This T cell receptor (beta chain) was captured in a study of control samples from healthy donors and cancer patients. Assay used: immunoSEQ multiplex PCR; TCRdb lists only in-frame clones, some missing. The sample lists under 450,000 clones, around 90% occurring once. This sequence was found in a man in his forties with head and neck cancer. Sequenced input: PBMCs.

The CDR3: CASSSGPYYEQYF. CDR3 DNA: TGTGCCAGTAGTTCCGGACCCTACTACGAGCAGTACTTC. The V call is TRBV19, the J call TRBJ2-7; no reliable D call. V lost 5 bases, J lost 3 bases, and 11 bases lay in between. Germline CDR1 reads LNHDA; CDR2 reads SQIVND (reference sequence). CDR3 length: 13 amino acids.